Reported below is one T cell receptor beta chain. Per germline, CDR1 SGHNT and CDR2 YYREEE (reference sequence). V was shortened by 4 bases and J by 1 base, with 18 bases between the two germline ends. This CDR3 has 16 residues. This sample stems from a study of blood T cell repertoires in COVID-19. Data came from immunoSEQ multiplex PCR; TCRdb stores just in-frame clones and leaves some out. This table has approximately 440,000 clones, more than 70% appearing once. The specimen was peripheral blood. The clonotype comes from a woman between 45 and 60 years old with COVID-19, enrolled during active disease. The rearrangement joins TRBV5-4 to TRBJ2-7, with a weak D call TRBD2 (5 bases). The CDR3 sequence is CASSHDMRAGSYEQYF. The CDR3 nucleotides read TGTGCCAGCAGCCATGACATGAGGGCTGGTTCCTACGAGCAGTACTTC.